A selection of T cell receptor beta chains follows, all from one sample in a study of OX40 agonist ivuxolimab in advanced cancers. Sequencing was performed with immunoSEQ multiplex PCR; in TCRdb, only in-frame clones are kept and a portion is missing. The table includes under 80,000 clones, nearly 95% detected once. This sample comprised CD4+ or CD8+ T cells sorted from blood, obtained in a trial of the OX40 agonist ivuxolimab. All receptors derive from an adult with an advanced solid tumor such as melanoma, head and neck, liver or kidney cancer. The CDR3 runs from the conserved cysteine through the conserved F or W. The D gene is left open where the match is weak. The listing skips clone size in some rows; elsewhere it reads once, few, many or a size class.

D,size,V,J,CDR3,DNA
TRBD1,.,TRBV5-1,TRBJ2-3,CASRTGGPTDTQYF,TGCGCCAGCAGGACAGGGGGCCCCACAGATACGCAGTATTTT
.,.,TRBV6-1,TRBJ2-7,CASSGDLSYEQYF,TGTGCCAGCAGTGGCGATCTGTCCTACGAGCAGTACTTC
.,.,TRBV27,TRBJ2-1,CASSFGGGNEQFF,TGTGCCAGCAGTTTTGGAGGGGGCAATGAGCAGTTCTTC
.,.,TRBV6-5,TRBJ1-2,CASSYSKQGGYTF,TGTGCCAGCAGTTACTCGAAGCAGGGAGGCTACACCTTC
.,.,TRBV19,TRBJ2-1,CASSMVSYNEQFF,TGTGCCAGTAGTATGGTGTCGTACAATGAGCAGTTCTTC
.,once,TRBV27,TRBJ2-7,CASSSSHGSWDEQYF,TGTGCCAGCAGTTCGTCCCACGGTAGCTGGGACGAGCAGTACTTC
.,few,TRBV6-5,TRBJ1-6,CASSYGAGGNSPLHF,TGTGCCAGCAGTTACGGCGCCGGGGGTAATTCACCCCTCCACTTT
.,once,TRBV5-1,TRBJ1-6,CASSLDHLSGSPLHF,TGCGCCAGCAGCTTGGATCATCTCAGTGGGTCACCCCTCCACTTT
TRBD1,.,TRBV2,TRBJ2-7,CASSGSGTGDYEQYF,TGTGCCAGCAGCGGCTCTGGAACAGGGGACTACGAGCAGTACTTC
.,once,TRBV19,TRBJ1-2,CASSYWGPLNGYTF,TGTGCCAGTAGCTATTGGGGACCGCTAAATGGCTACACCTTC
.,.,TRBV6-4,TRBJ2-1,CASSEGLAKNEQFF,TGTGCCAGCAGTGAAGGGCTAGCGAAGAATGAGCAGTTCTTC
.,once,TRBV5-6,TRBJ2-5,CASSSGTEDETQYF,TGTGCCAGCAGCTCCGGCACGGAGGACGAGACCCAGTACTTC
TRBD2,.,TRBV29-1,TRBJ2-7,CSVVGLAGENEQYF,TGCAGCGTTGTGGGACTAGCGGGAGAGAACGAGCAGTACTTC
TRBD1,.,TRBV6-6,TRBJ1-1,CASGGQGTEAFF,TGTGCCAGCGGTGGACAGGGGACTGAAGCTTTCTTT
TRBD2,.,TRBV5-4,TRBJ2-1,CASSLGFTSGTTSNEQFF,TGTGCCAGCAGCTTGGGATTTACTTCCGGGACTACTTCGAATGAGCAGTTCTTC
.,.,TRBV19,TRBJ1-1,CASSIGTFSNTEAFF,TGTGCCAGTAGTATTGGGACTTTCTCTAACACTGAAGCTTTCTTT
.,.,TRBV6-1,TRBJ1-1,CASSEARNTEAFF,TGTGCCAGCAGTGAAGCGAGGAACACTGAAGCTTTCTTT
.,.,TRBV12-5,TRBJ2-2,CASGLVSRVFTGELFF,TGTGCTAGTGGTTTGGTTTCGAGAGTCTTTACCGGGGAGCTGTTTTTT
TRBD2,.,TRBV27,TRBJ2-5,CASSGRGGETQYF,TGTGCCAGCAGTGGGCGGGGGGGAGAGACCCAGTACTTC
TRBD2,once,TRBV12-5,TRBJ2-3,CASGLVLAGGFTDTQYF,TGTGCTAGTGGTTTGGTACTAGCGGGAGGGTTCACAGATACGCAGTATTTT
TRBD1,.,TRBV4-3,TRBJ2-7,CASSQVVGDRRAYEQYF,TGCGCCAGCAGCCAAGTGGTAGGGGACAGGCGCGCCTACGAGCAGTACTTC
.,.,TRBV14,TRBJ2-7,CASSQAHEQYF,TGTGCCAGCAGCCAAGCCCACGAGCAGTACTTC
.,.,TRBV9,TRBJ2-3,CASSVQGGEDTQYF,TGTGCCAGCAGCGTACAGGGAGGTGAAGATACGCAGTATTTT